The 22 T cell receptor beta chains in this list originate from one sample, sequenced in a study of T cell changes during pregnancy in multiple sclerosis. Profiled with immunoSEQ multiplex PCR; TCRdb holds only in-frame clones, not every one. The data hold tens of thousands of clones, with approximately 90% observed a single time. The starting material was peripheral blood, obtained in the first trimester of pregnancy. The origin of the receptors is a female donor in good health, enrolled as a control in a pregnancy study.

CDR3 region: CASSESTGFPYNEQFF. The DNA for the CDR3 is TGTGCCAGCAGTGAATCCACAGGGTTCCCTTACAATGAGCAGTTCTTC. The V and J genes are TRBV6-1 and TRBJ2-1; possible D gene TRBD1, 6 bases. V dropped 2 bases and J dropped 4 bases, with 15 bases sitting between them. The germline V gene encodes CDR1 MNHNS and CDR2 SASEGT. This CDR3 contains 16 residues.

The V call is TRBV5-6, the J call TRBJ1-1; D gene ambiguous. CDR1 is SGHDT, CDR2 YYEEEE, per germline. This CDR3 comprises 15 residues. Trimming stripped 3 bases from V and 0 bases from J, with 12 bases between. CDR3 loop: CASSWLDTMNTEAFF. In nucleotides, the CDR3 is TGTGCCAGCAGCTGGCTTGACACCATGAACACTGAAGCTTTCTTT.

The chain has TRBV27 and TRBJ2-7; possible D gene TRBD2, 6 bases. The CDR3 has 14 residues. V was cut by 4 bases and J by 4 bases, with 14 bases left in between. Germline V gives CDR1 MNHEY, CDR2 SMNVEV (reference sequence). The CDR3 reads CASSYQGLNYEQYF. The CDR3 nucleotides are TGTGCCAGCAGTTATCAGGGACTTAATTACGAGCAGTACTTC.

The chain combines TRBV28 with TRBJ1-5; D remains ambiguous. The CDR3 runs 15 residues. V dropped 4 bases and J dropped 11 bases, with 21 bases sitting between them. In germline, CDR1 is MDHEN, CDR2 SYDVKM. The chain's CDR3 is CASSSPSGERWAQHF. The CDR3 DNA follows: TGTGCCAGCAGTTCCCCCTCCGGGGAGAGATGGGCCCAGCATTTT. The variable domain in full, with the rest retrieved from reference TRBV28 and TRBJ1-5, is DVKVTQSSRYLVKRTGEKVFLECVQDMDHENMFWYRQDPGLGLRLIYFSYDVKMKEKGDIPEGYSVSREKKERFSLILESASTNQTSMYLCASSSPSGERWAQHFGDGTRLSIL.

Here the CDR3 reads CASSQVDSRDYGYTF. CDR3 nucleotide sequence: TGCGCCAGCAGCCAAGTAGATAGTCGGGATTATGGCTACACCTTC. The chain carries TRBV4-3 and TRBJ1-2; D gene ambiguous. Germline assignment: CDR1 LGHNA and CDR2 YSLEER. V was trimmed by 1 base and J by 5 bases, leaving 14 bases between them. CDR3 size: 15 residues.

V and J are TRBV7-9 and TRBJ1-1; TRBD1 matches at 7 bases. The CDR3 extends over 15 amino acids. V lost 5 bases and J lost 4; bases outside the gene matches: 10. CDR1 is SEHNR, CDR2 FQNEAQ, per germline (reference sequence). The CDR3 sequence: CASSAQQGLGTEAFF. CDR3 nucleotide sequence: TGTGCCAGCAGCGCTCAACAGGGGCTGGGCACTGAAGCTTTCTTT.

V is TRBV6-1 and J is TRBJ2-4; weak D call: TRBD1 (6 bases). Germline CDR1 is MNHNS and CDR2 is SASEGT. The CDR3 is 14 residues long. V shed 9 bases and J shed 9 bases, with 21 bases lying between them. The CDR3 DNA reads as TGTGCCAGGCCGGGGACACCTAGCCGGGGCATTCAGTACTTC. It is translated as CARPGTPSRGIQYF.

The chain is built from TRBV28 and TRBJ2-1; 14 bases are shared with TRBD2. Germline V gene sequence: CDR1 MDHEN, CDR2 SYDVKM. Trimming took 5 bases from V and 0 from J; bases not matched to a gene: 9. This CDR3 has 19 residues. CDR3 residues: CASSPGLAGATSSYNEQFF. In DNA, the CDR3 is TGTGCCAGCAGTCCGGGACTAGCGGGGGCTACAAGCTCCTACAATGAGCAGTTCTTC.

DNA of the CDR3: TGTGCCAGCAGCCTTATCGGACTAGCGGGGGAGTATGAGCAGTTCTTC. This encodes CASSLIGLAGEYEQFF. The rearrangement joins TRBV27 to TRBJ2-1; 13 positions match TRBD2. Germline CDR1 reads MNHEY; CDR2 reads SMNVEV (reference sequence). Trimming cost V 6 bases and J 8 bases; bases outside gene matches: 10. The CDR3 runs 16 residues.

This clone was counted once. V is TRBV5-6 and J is TRBJ1-2, with D hard to call. In germline, CDR1 is SGHDT, CDR2 YYEEEE. Between the trimmed V and J ends, which lost 3 bases and 3 bases, there was a span of 15 bases. The CDR3 spans 15 residues. CDR3 amino acids: CASSSEAVEDYGYTF. CDR3 nucleotides: TGTGCCAGCAGCTCGGAGGCGGTGGAGGACTATGGCTACACCTTC. The complete variable domain, with remaining parts taken from reference TRBV5-6 and TRBJ1-2, reads DAGVTQSPTHLIKTRGQQVTLRCSPKSGHDTVSWYQQALGQGPQFIFQYYEEEERQRGNFPDRFSGHQFPNYSSELNVNALLLGDSALYLCASSSEAVEDYGYTFGSGTRLTVV.

This CDR3 is CASSYTRTGANEKLFF. For the CDR3, the DNA is TGTGCCAGCAGTTACACGCGGACAGGGGCTAATGAAAAACTGTTTTTT. This chain connects TRBV6-5 to TRBJ1-4; 9 bases are a match to TRBD1. Unmatched junction bases numbered 4, after V lost 2 bases and J lost 3 bases. CDR3 length equals 16 residues. The V gene's germline CDR1 is MNHEY and CDR2 SVGAGI.

This chain uses TRBV7-3 with TRBJ2-3, with TRBD2 matching over 10 bases. Germline V gene data show CDR1 as SGHTA and CDR2 as FQGTGA. The CDR3 runs 17 residues. The V segment lost 2 bases and the J segment 2 bases; nucleotides outside the gene matches: 7. CDR3 nucleotide sequence: TGTGCCAGCAGCTTAGGGCTAGCGGGGGCACACACAGATACGCAGTATTTT. This codes for CASSLGLAGAHTDTQYF.

This clone was seen just once. This rearrangement joins TRBV6-5 to TRBJ1-2; tentatively, D is TRBD1 (5 bases). V dropped 10 bases and J dropped 6 bases, with 18 bases sitting between them. Germline V gene data show CDR1 as MNHEY and CDR2 as SVGAGI. The length of the CDR3 is 13 residues. The CDR3 region has the DNA TGTGCCACCGCGGCGGGGGGGGGTCATGGCTACACCTTC. This gives the protein CATAAGGGHGYTF.

CDR3 nucleotides: TGTGCCAGCAGCGCTCAGGGGAGCCCTCAAGAGACCCAGTACTTC. Translation gives CASSAQGSPQETQYF. V is TRBV7-8 and J is TRBJ2-5; D is possibly TRBD1 (6 bases). Germline values: CDR1 SGHVS, CDR2 FQNEAQ. V lost 5 bases and J lost 2, with 15 bases in between. The CDR3 is 15 residues long.

This clone has only one observation. CDR3 in DNA: TGCAGCGACCAAGGGACAGGGGAATACAATGAGCAGTTCTTC. It translates to CSDQGTGEYNEQFF. J is TRBJ2-1 and V is TRBV29-1; 10 bases align to TRBD1. In germline, CDR1 is SQVTM, CDR2 ANQGSEA. Germline trimming cut 7 bases from V and 4 bases from J; bases unmatched to any gene: 7. The CDR3 length is 14 residues.

A few counts support this clone. The same CDR3 also results from other DNA sequences found in this sample. The chain employs TRBV18 and TRBJ1-1; 7 positions match TRBD1. CDR1 and CDR2 from the germline V gene are KGHSH and LQKENI. Trimming at V came to 6 bases and at J to 4 bases, leaving 5 bases not matched to a gene. The CDR3 loop spans 13 amino acids. Here the CDR3 reads CASSPQGGTEAFF. The CDR3 region has the DNA TGTGCCAGCTCTCCTCAGGGGGGCACTGAAGCTTTCTTT.

This rearrangement joins TRBV7-2 to TRBJ2-5; D may be TRBD2 (5 bases). This CDR3 is built from 14 residues. Germline CDR1 reads SGHTA; CDR2 reads FQGNSA. V was pared by 7 bases and J by 6 bases, with 18 bases between. The CDR3 bases are TGTGCCAGCACCTCATCCCGGGGAAGAAAGACCCAGTACTTC. This sequence encodes CASTSSRGRKTQYF.

The V call is TRBV27, the J call TRBJ2-1; no firm D call. V dropped 6 bases and J dropped 0 bases, with 12 bases sitting between them. Looked up from germline, CDR1 is MNHEY and CDR2 is SMNVEV (reference sequence). This CDR3 contains 15 residues. This chain's CDR3 is CASSPRRSSYNEQFF. DNA of the CDR3: TGTGCCAGCAGCCCACGGAGAAGCTCCTACAATGAGCAGTTCTTC.

The rearrangement links TRBV6-5 to TRBJ1-2, with 11 bases that match TRBD1. The CDR3 runs to 16 residues. Germline V gene sequence: CDR1 MNHEY, CDR2 SVGAGI. V shed 0 bases and J 4 bases; nucleotides not matched to a gene: 4. CDR3 protein: CASSYSRTGGSYGYTF. The CDR3 DNA follows: TGTGCCAGCAGTTACTCGAGGACAGGGGGCTCCTATGGCTACACCTTC.

The gene calls are TRBV6-4 and TRBJ1-2; D is undetermined. Germline V CDR1 and CDR2: MRHNA, SNTAGT. The CDR3 has 14 amino acids. With 5 bases removed from V and 2 bases from J, the gap between germline ends came to 12 bases. The CDR3 DNA sequence: TGTGCCAGCAGTCCCGAAAGAGGGAACTATGGCTACACCTTC. Its protein product is CASSPERGNYGYTF.

The genes are TRBV4-1 and TRBJ2-3, with TRBD1 identical over 10 bases. The CDR3 runs 17 residues. V gave up 0 bases and J gave up 2 bases; unmatched junction bases: 5. In germline, CDR1 is MGHRA, CDR2 YSYEKL. The DNA for the CDR3 is TGCGCCAGCAGCCAAGAAGAAGGGACAGGGGTCACAGATACGCAGTATTTT. Its protein product is CASSQEEGTGVTDTQYF.

This chain joins TRBV11-2 and TRBJ1-1; no clear D gene. CDR1 is SGHAT and CDR2 is FQNNGV in the germline V gene. The V and J ends lost 5 bases and 4 bases respectively, with 8 bases between them. This CDR3 comprises 12 residues. CDR3 in DNA: TGTGCCAGCAGCGTACAGAGCACTGAAGCTTTCTTT. It yields the protein CASSVQSTEAFF.